This T cell receptor (beta chain) emerged from a study of blood T cell repertoires in COVID-19 (dated by TCRdb to 2020 to 2022). Regarding the study in general: Samples covering the acute and convalescent phases of COVID-19 were provided by collaborators in the United States, Italy and Spain. The material from the prospective study consisted of cDNA or gDNA derived from T cells, B-cell-depleted T cells, or PBMCs. Subjects who had been exposed to COVID-19, were actively infected with it, or had recovered from it provided the deeply sampled blood TCRbeta repertoires that made up the dataset. The repertoires were released in a freely available public database meant as a resource for research on the immune response to SARS-CoV-2. The samples were drawn from two sources: the first 160 participants of the ongoing ImmuneRACE study, and fewer than 1,500 subjects contributed by 6 global collaborators. Sample metadata almost always included a de-identified subject ID, COVID-19 status, age in years and sex. Where available, HLA class I and class II types were obtained from metadata supplied by the sample provider rather than from assay-based typing. Here is what the overall study found, with its caveats: The quantity of clinical and demographic metadata differed by source and by participant and was supplied without curation.

Turning to this clone: Its target antigen remains unknown. Per-base quality was not reported, and no clone a single base away is much larger than it.

In the prospective study, participants were about 18 to 90 years old, resided in about two dozen geographic areas of the United States, and were enrolled through a virtual design. In the prospective study, cohorts were assigned on the basis of participant-reported clinical history obtained from a screening survey and a study questionnaire. Exposed participants were defined as having been in contact with someone with a PCR-confirmed or clinician-diagnosed COVID-19 case within 2 weeks of study entry. In the prospective study, mobile phlebotomists collected whole blood, serum and a nasopharyngeal or oropharyngeal swab from each participant. Additional blood draws and questionnaires over an approximately two-month period could optionally be provided by prospective study participants. Prospective study blood samples were shipped either frozen or at room temperature before DNA extraction. The germline V gene supplies CDR1 MGHRA and CDR2 YSYEKL. The CDR3 runs 15 residues from the cysteine to the phenylalanine. CDR3 DNA only is kept here, 45 bases in frame from base 1. Trimming accounts for 4 bases at V and 4 bases at J, while the number of junction bases matched to no gene is 8.

TCRbeta CDR3 regions were amplified from genomic DNA using the immunoSEQ Assay, a bias-controlled multiplex PCR. The original methods were these. The number of nucleated cells in each sample was estimated from the amplification of reference gene primers within the assay. To quantify the absolute abundance of each unique TCRbeta CDR3 rearrangement, sequence reads were collapsed and filtered. For each sample, productive Simpson clonality was calculated as the square root of Simpson's diversity index over productive rearrangements. TCRdb retrieved this table from immuneACCESS and kept in-frame rearrangements only. Not all clones are present; in checked studies, unresolved V genes account for under half, and no reason is known for the remainder. For V, J and clone size, that table is used; D and trimming come from the DNA. In all, the sample holds approximately 400,000 clones, and roughly 90% of those were seen once. The top ten constitute just over 0.85% of the sample.

This TCR derives from a woman between 40 and 55 years old who had been exposed to COVID-19. Input material: PBMCs or T cells enriched from blood (not recorded which). The V gene is TRBV4-1 and the J gene is TRBJ2-5; the central 8 bases match TRBD1. The bases are TGCGCCAGCAGCCCCGGACAGGGTATGACAGAGACCCAGTACTTC. Protein translation: CASSPGQGMTETQYF.